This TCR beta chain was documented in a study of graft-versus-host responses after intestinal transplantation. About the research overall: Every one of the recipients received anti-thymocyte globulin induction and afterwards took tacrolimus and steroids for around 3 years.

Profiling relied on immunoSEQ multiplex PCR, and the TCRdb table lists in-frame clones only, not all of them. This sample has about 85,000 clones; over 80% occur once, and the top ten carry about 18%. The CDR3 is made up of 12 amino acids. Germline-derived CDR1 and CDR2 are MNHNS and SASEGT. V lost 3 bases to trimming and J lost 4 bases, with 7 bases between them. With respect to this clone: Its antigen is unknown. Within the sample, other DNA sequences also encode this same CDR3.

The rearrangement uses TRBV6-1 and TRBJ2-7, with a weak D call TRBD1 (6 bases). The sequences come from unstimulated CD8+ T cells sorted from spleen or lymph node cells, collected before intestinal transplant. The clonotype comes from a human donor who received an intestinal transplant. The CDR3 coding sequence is TGTGCCAGCAGTGAGGGGGCTTACGAGCAGTACTTC. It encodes CASSEGAYEQYF.